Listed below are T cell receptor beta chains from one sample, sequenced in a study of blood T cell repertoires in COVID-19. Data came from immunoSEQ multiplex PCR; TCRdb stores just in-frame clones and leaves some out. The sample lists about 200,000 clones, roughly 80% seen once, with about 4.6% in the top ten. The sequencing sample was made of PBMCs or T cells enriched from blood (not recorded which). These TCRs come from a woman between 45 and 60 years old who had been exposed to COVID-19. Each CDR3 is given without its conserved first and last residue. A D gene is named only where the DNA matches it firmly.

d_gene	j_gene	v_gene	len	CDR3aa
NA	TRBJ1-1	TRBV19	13	ASSIRERGTAEAF
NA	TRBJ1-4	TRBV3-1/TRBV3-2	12	ASSHRGYNEKLF
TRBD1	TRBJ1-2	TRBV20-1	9	RPDRGDGYT
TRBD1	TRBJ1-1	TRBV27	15	ASSFSPGDRRNTEAF
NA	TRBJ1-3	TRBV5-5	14	ASSTELGVSGNTIY
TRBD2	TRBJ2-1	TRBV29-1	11	SVVRGSRNEQF
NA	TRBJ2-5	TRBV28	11	ASSLQGLETQY
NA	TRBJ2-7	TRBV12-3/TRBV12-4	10	ASRGAEAEQY
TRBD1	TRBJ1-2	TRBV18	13	ASSLNSGTEGGYT
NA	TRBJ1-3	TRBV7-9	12	ASSSLISGNTIY
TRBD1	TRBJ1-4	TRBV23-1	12	ASGSGTGGEKLF
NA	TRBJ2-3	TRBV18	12	ASSPPTVTDTQY
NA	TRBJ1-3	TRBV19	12	ASRREGAGNTIY
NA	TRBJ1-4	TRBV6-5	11	ASSRTFNEKLF
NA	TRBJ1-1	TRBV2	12	ASSEAPQRTEAF
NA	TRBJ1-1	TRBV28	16	ASREYSRVSAQGTEAF
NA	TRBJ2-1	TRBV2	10	ASSNTLWSGI
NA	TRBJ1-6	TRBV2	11	ASRVGVSSPLH
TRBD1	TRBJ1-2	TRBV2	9	ASRPQGDYT
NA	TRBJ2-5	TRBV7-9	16	ASSPSGGVTFRRETQY
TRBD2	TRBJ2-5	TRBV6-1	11	ASSEGGRRGVY
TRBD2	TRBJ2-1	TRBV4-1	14	ASSRHSGGSYNEQF
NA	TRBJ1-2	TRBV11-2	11	ASNLERGNGYT
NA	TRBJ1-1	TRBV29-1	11	SVSGVLRSEAF
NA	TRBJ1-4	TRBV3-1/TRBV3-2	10	ASSPSAEKLF
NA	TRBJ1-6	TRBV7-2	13	ASSQKEGRISPLH
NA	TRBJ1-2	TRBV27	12	ASSFWGGSEGYT
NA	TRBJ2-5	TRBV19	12	ASSAGLFQETQY
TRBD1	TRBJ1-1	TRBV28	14	ASSPHSTGRFSEAF